A selection of T cell receptor beta chains follows, all from one sample in a study of lymphopenia after photon versus proton radiotherapy. TCRdb's table, derived via immunoSEQ multiplex PCR, lists solely in-frame clones and lacks some. The sample consists of about 39,000 clones, roughly 90% of them appearing once. The sample consisted of peripheral blood, taken from a patient treated with photon-based radiotherapy. Receptors were obtained from a man in his fifties or sixties with cholangiocarcinoma. Both conserved end residues are part of each CDR3. The order of the fields is V gene, clone size, D gene, J gene, CDR3 DNA, CDR3 protein. A D gene is named only where the DNA matches it firmly. Not all rows give a size; the values are once, few, many and, for expanded clones, a class.

TRBV6-5,-,-,TRBJ2-4,TGTGCCAGCAGTTACACGGCTCGGTGGGCCAAAAACATTCAGTACTTC,CASSYTARWAKNIQYF
TRBV11-3,-,-,TRBJ2-3,TGTGCCAGCAGCTTAGGAGGGCTCCGGGGAGATACGCAGTATTTT,CASSLGGLRGDTQYF
TRBV4-2,once,-,TRBJ1-2,TGTGCCAGCAGCCAAGAGGTAGGGGACAACTATGGCTACACCTTC,CASSQEVGDNYGYTF
TRBV7-8,-,-,TRBJ2-7,TGTGCCAGCAGCCAACCTCGTCCCGGATTTGAGCAGTACTTC,CASSQPRPGFEQYF
TRBV19,-,TRBD1,TRBJ2-1,TGTGCCAGTAGTATGGCGGGACAGGGTTCCTACAATGAGCAGTTCTTC,CASSMAGQGSYNEQFF
TRBV7-8,-,-,TRBJ2-5,TGTGCCAGCAGACCCCGGACACAAGTCCAAGAGACCCAGTACTTC,CASRPRTQVQETQYF
TRBV28,-,-,TRBJ1-4,TGTGCCAGCAGTTTGAGTGTTGCAGGGCAGATAGAATTT,CASSLSVAGQIEF
TRBV25-1,-,-,TRBJ2-7,TGTGCCAGCAGAGGCAGGGCTAACTACGAGCAGTACTTC,CASRGRANYEQYF
TRBV4-2,-,-,TRBJ1-2,TGTGCCAGCAGCCAAGCCCCCGGGGCAGCTTATGGCTACACCTTC,CASSQAPGAAYGYTF
TRBV7-9,once,-,TRBJ1-4,TGTGCCAGCAGCTCGGCCGGGGTCCCTGCAACTAATGAAAAACTGTTTTTT,CASSSAGVPATNEKLFF
TRBV5-1,-,-,TRBJ1-1,TGCGCCAGCAGCCTAACCGCCACAGAGAACACTGAAGCTTTCTTT,CASSLTATENTEAFF
TRBV7-6,-,TRBD2,TRBJ2-7,TGTGCCAGCAGCTTAGTCGGGGAGGGAGGGCCCTCCTACGAGCAGTACTTC,CASSLVGEGGPSYEQYF
TRBV4-1,-,-,TRBJ1-2,TGCGCCAGCAGCCACGCCCAGGGCAGGAACTATGGCTACACCTTC,CASSHAQGRNYGYTF
TRBV4-3,-,-,TRBJ1-4,TGCGCCAGCAGCCAATCGACGCTTTTGGGAGAAAAACTGTTTTTT,CASSQSTLLGEKLFF
TRBV4-2,-,-,TRBJ2-2,TGTGCCAGCAGCCAAACAGGGGAGGGCACCGGGGAGCTGTTTTTT,CASSQTGEGTGELFF
TRBV7-6,-,-,TRBJ2-2,TGTGCCAGCAGCTTAGCAAGGGGGACCGGGGAGCTGTTTTTT,CASSLARGTGELFF
TRBV7-2,once,-,TRBJ2-5,TGTGCCAGCAGCCTTGGGCCATACACGCAAGAGACCCAGTACTTC,CASSLGPYTQETQYF
TRBV7-9,-,-,TRBJ1-4,TGTGCCAGCAGCTTATTAGGGGAAAAACTGTTTTTT,CASSLLGEKLFF
TRBV2,-,TRBD1,TRBJ1-1,TGTGCCAGCACACAGGGGTCTAATGAAGCTTTCTTT,CASTQGSNEAFF
TRBV5-6,-,TRBD1,TRBJ1-2,TGTGCCAGCAGCTTGGTGGGACAGGCCTATGGCTACACCTTC,CASSLVGQAYGYTF
TRBV7-6,few,TRBD2,TRBJ2-2,TGTGCCAGCAGCTCAAGGACTAGCGGGAGGGCCGACGGGGAGCTGTTTTTT,CASSSRTSGRADGELFF
TRBV6-1,-,-,TRBJ1-1,TGTGCCAGCAGTAGAAGACTGCTTTTGACTGAAGCTTTCTTT,CASSRRLLLTEAFF
TRBV7-2,once,-,TRBJ2-3,TGTGCCAGCAGCTTCGGGGGAGTCACAGATACGCAGTATTTT,CASSFGGVTDTQYF
TRBV7-9,few,TRBD1,TRBJ2-7,TGTGCCACCTCAACCGGGACAGGGGACTACGAGCAGTACTTC,CATSTGTGDYEQYF
TRBV7-9,-,TRBD1,TRBJ1-2,TGTGCCAGCAGCTTAGAACAGGGGGGGAACACCTTC,CASSLEQGGNTF
TRBV9,-,-,TRBJ2-7,TGTGCCAGCAGCGTAAGGTGGGAGTCCTACGAGCAGTACTTC,CASSVRWESYEQYF